The clone carrying this T cell receptor (beta chain) was observed at least ten times. Documented time point: newly diagnosed GD, antithyroid drugs for less than 3 months. PBMC-derived RNA was used for the TCR library. Construction of the TCR beta libraries employed iRepertoire HTBI primers in conjunction with Arm-PCR of CDR3 regions. Each CDR3 protein is one row after TCRdb ran MiXCR on the multiplex PCR reads. The sample contains approximately 460,000 distinct CDR3 sequences, about 17% of which appear only once. The data were obtained in a study of regulatory T cells in long-lasting Graves disease. This sample was shared with a second study, whose subject was T cells in Graves' hyperthyroidism and ophthalmopathy. As reported in that work: The HTBI set primed first-round TCR CDR3 RT-PCR.

This TCR was recovered from a woman aged 25-40 years with Graves disease. This material consisted of peripheral blood mononuclear cells (PBMCs), taken at new diagnosis, from a patient treated with antithyroid drugs.

The CDR3 DNA reads as TGTGCCAGCACCGGACGCGGAAGCTCCTACGAGCAGTACTTC. Protein product: CASTGRGSSYEQYF. This chain uses TRBV7-2 with TRBJ2-7; D not resolved. Between the trimmed V and J ends, which lost 7 bases and 0 bases, there was a span of 13 bases. Germline values: CDR1 SGHTA, CDR2 FQGNSA. The length of the CDR3 is 14 residues.